Described below is a single TCR beta chain sequence and its context. The sample is drawn from a study of CD8 T cells in Susac syndrome. Reverse transcription of about 0.5 to 1 ug RNA was performed with random hexamers. Using its own MiXCR run on the immunoSEQ multiplex PCR reads, TCRdb lists one record per CDR3 protein. The sample holds some 300,000 distinct CDR3 sequences; around nine tenths are singletons and the top ten take 0.18%. V was cut by 3 bases and J by 3 bases, with 13 bases left in between. The CDR3 runs to 14 residues. The germline V gene encodes CDR1 DFQATT and CDR2 SNEGSKA (reference sequence).

This TCR was recovered from a human donor with multiple sclerosis. Sequencing was performed on CD8+ T cells from PBMCs. The V gene is TRBV20-1, the J gene TRBJ2-3; D might be TRBD2 (6 bases). The CDR3 bases are TGCAGTGCTAGGGGACTCATGCTTACAGATACGCAGTATTTT. This translates into CSARGLMLTDTQYF.